What follows are 9 T cell receptor beta chains derived from one specimen sequenced in a study of OX40 agonist ivuxolimab in advanced cancers. Clones were sequenced by immunoSEQ multiplex PCR, and TCRdb holds only the in-frame ones, with some missing. There are over 20,000 clones in the sample; 60% to 80% occur only once, and more than 15% lies in the top ten. Specimen: CD4+ or CD8+ T cells sorted from blood, collected in a trial of the OX40 agonist ivuxolimab. The receptors shown here come from an adult with an advanced solid tumor such as melanoma, head and neck, liver or kidney cancer.

This clone was counted between two and nine times. The genes are TRBV5-1 and TRBJ1-5; no definite D call. Germline CDR1 and CDR2: SGHRS and YFSETQ. The CDR3 runs to 13 residues. The ends were cut back, 1 base at V and 5 bases at J, with 7 bases in the middle. The CDR3 region has the DNA TGCGCCAGCAGCTTGATGTGGGATCAGCCCCAGCATTTT. This codes for CASSLMWDQPQHF.

The rearrangement joins TRBV9 to TRBJ2-5; a weak D match, TRBD2 (5 bases). V gave up 0 bases and J gave up 5 bases, with 14 bases separating them. This CDR3 region has 15 residues. The germline V gene encodes CDR1 SGDLS and CDR2 YYNGEE. The CDR3 DNA reads as TGTGCCAGCAGCGTAGAAGGCAGCACGGGGGAGACCCAGTACTTC. Translated: CASSVEGSTGETQYF. The whole variable domain, remainder taken from reference TRBV9 and TRBJ2-5, is DSGVTQTPKHLITATGQRVTLRCSPRSGDLSVYWYQQSLDQGLQFLIQYYNGEERAKGNILERFSAQQFPDLHSELNLSSLELGDSALYFCASSVEGSTGETQYFGPGTRLLVL.

The rearrangement joins TRBV9 to TRBJ2-7; D is unclear. The CDR3 loop spans 14 amino acids. The germline V gene has CDR1 SGDLS and CDR2 YYNGEE. Trimming stripped 0 bases from V and 3 bases from J, with 10 bases between. The CDR3 region has the DNA TGTGCCAGCAGCGTAGATGCGTCAAACTACGAGCAGTACTTC. This translates into CASSVDASNYEQYF.

The table lists this clone with a few counts. The rearrangement links TRBV4-1 to TRBJ2-3; no firm D call. The CDR3 spans 17 residues. Trimming pared 1 base from V and 2 bases from J, leaving 16 bases between. Germline V gene sequence: CDR1 MGHRA, CDR2 YSYEKL. The CDR3 region is CASSQVDMLVYTDTQYF. The CDR3 DNA is TGCGCCAGCAGCCAAGTAGACATGCTAGTGTACACAGATACGCAGTATTTT.

This clone has more than one count but fewer than ten. The chain employs TRBV19 and TRBJ2-2, with D perhaps assigned TRBD1 or TRBD2 (7 bases each). Germline V gene sequence: CDR1 LNHDA, CDR2 SQIVND (reference sequence). Trimming shortened V by 5 bases and J by 6 bases, and 13 bases separated the two germline ends. The CDR3 runs to 14 residues. The CDR3 loop is CASSPGGAPGELFF. CDR3 coding DNA: TGTGCCAGTAGTCCAGGGGGGGCCCCCGGGGAGCTGTTTTTT.

The chain joins TRBV11-2 to TRBJ2-1, with 8 bases matching TRBD1. The germline gives CDR1 SGHAT, CDR2 FQNNGV. There are 15 residues in the CDR3. With 3 bases clipped from V and 4 bases from J, the junction kept 5 bases outside the gene matches. This CDR3 is CASSFDRGAYNEQFF. The CDR3, as DNA: TGTGCCAGCAGCTTTGACAGGGGAGCTTACAATGAGCAGTTCTTC.

The chain links TRBV6-4 to TRBJ1-6; no clear D gene. The CDR3 extends over 14 amino acids. Deletions cut 8 bases from V and 7 bases from J, with 15 bases between. Germline CDR1 is MRHNA and CDR2 is SNTAGT. The CDR3 is CASRDRAWNSPLHF. In nucleotides, the CDR3 is TGTGCCAGCCGGGATAGGGCGTGGAATTCACCCCTCCACTTT.

This chain links TRBV5-5 with TRBJ2-1; 12 positions match TRBD2. The CDR3 extends over 15 amino acids. Trimming at V came to 0 bases and at J to 8 bases, leaving 3 bases not matched to a gene. CDR1 is SGHKS and CDR2 is YYEKEE in the germline V gene (reference sequence). Written as DNA, the CDR3 is TGTGCCAGCAGCTTGGGGCTAGCGGGAGGGTATGAGCAGTTCTTC. It translates to CASSLGLAGGYEQFF.

V usage is TRBV4-1 and J usage is TRBJ2-7; TRBD2 might be the D (5 bases). Germline assignment: CDR1 MGHRA and CDR2 YSYEKL. The CDR3 length is 13 residues. V shed 1 base and J shed 6 bases, with 10 bases lying between them. This CDR3 reads CASSQVGGPEQYF. The DNA for the CDR3 is TGCGCCAGCAGCCAAGTCGGAGGCCCCGAGCAGTACTTC.